Each of the 29 T cell receptor beta chains below was sequenced from the same sample in a study of blood T cell repertoires in COVID-19. Clones were read by immunoSEQ multiplex PCR, and TCRdb kept only the in-frame ones, dropping some. The sample yields about 250,000 clones, around 92% seen once. Sequenced: PBMCs or T cells enriched from blood (not recorded which). These receptors originate from a woman aged 25 to 39 with acute COVID-19.

V is TRBV28 and J is TRBJ2-7, with unresolved D. Trimming removed 3 bases at V and 3 bases at J, with 6 bases between. The CDR3 is 12 residues long. CDR1 MDHEN and CDR2 SYDVKM come from the germline V gene. The CDR3 DNA is TGTGCCAGCAGTTTCCCGGGCTACGAGCAGTACTTC. The encoded protein is CASSFPGYEQYF.

This rearrangement joins TRBV27 to TRBJ2-1; no clear D. The CDR3 is 13 residues long. Germline loops: CDR1 MNHEY, CDR2 SMNVEV (reference sequence). The CDR3 loop is CTSSDYSYNEQFF. The CDR3 nucleotides are TGTACCTCCAGTGATTACTCCTACAATGAGCAGTTCTTC.

The chain joins TRBV6-4 to TRBJ2-2; D might be TRBD1 (6 bases). The CDR3 is 14 residues long. Germline V gives CDR1 MRHNA, CDR2 SNTAGT. V was shortened by 4 bases and J by 1 base, with 7 bases between the two germline ends. The CDR3 DNA follows: TGTGCCAGCAGTGGGACAGAGAACACCGGGGAGCTGTTTTTT. Translating gives CASSGTENTGELFF.

The chain is built from TRBV15 and TRBJ1-1; 7 bases map to TRBD1. After removal of 5 bases from V and 6 bases from J, the junction contained 9 bases not matched to a gene. Germline CDR1 and CDR2: LNHNV and YYDKDF (reference sequence). This CDR3 is built from 14 residues. The CDR3 sequence is CATSGRQGVAEAFF. CDR3 nucleotides: TGTGCCACCAGCGGCAGACAGGGAGTCGCTGAAGCTTTCTTT. The variable domain in full, with the rest retrieved from reference TRBV15 and TRBJ1-1, is DAMVIQNPRYQVTQFGKPVTLSCSQTLNHNVMYWYQQKSSQAPKLLFHYYDKDFNNEADTPDNFQSRRPNTSFCFLDIRSPGLGDTAMYLCATSGRQGVAEAFFGQGTRLTVV.

The DNA for the CDR3 is TGTGCCAGCAGCCTGACTAGCGGGGGCACAGATACGCAGTATTTT. The encoded protein is CASSLTSGGTDTQYF. The chain couples TRBV11-2 to TRBJ2-3; 11 bases line up with TRBD2. This CDR3 region has 15 residues. CDR1 is SGHAT, CDR2 FQNNGV, per germline. V gave up 5 bases and J gave up 1 base; unmatched junction bases: 2.

The chain employs TRBV6-5 and TRBJ1-2; D uncertain. The CDR3 runs 13 residues. CDR1 MNHEY and CDR2 SVGAGI come from the germline V gene. Trimming left V 4 bases short and J 6 bases short, with 12 bases between. The CDR3 spells CASSSPRGDGYTF. The CDR3 coding sequence is TGTGCCAGCAGTTCTCCCCGGGGTGATGGCTACACCTTC.

This chain joins TRBV27 and TRBJ1-4; 9 bases line up with TRBD1. The germline CDR1 and CDR2 sequences are MNHEY and SMNVEV (reference sequence). This CDR3 region has 15 residues. Trimming at V came to 2 bases and at J to 4 bases, leaving 2 bases not matched to a gene. The DNA for the CDR3 is TGTGCCAGCAGTTTAAGGACAGGGGATAATGAAAAACTGTTTTTT. This codes for CASSLRTGDNEKLFF.

V usage is TRBV19 and J usage is TRBJ1-2; D gene unclear. CDR3 size: 15 residues. Trimming took 5 bases from V and 6 from J, leaving 19 bases between them. Germline assignment: CDR1 LNHDA and CDR2 SQIVND (reference sequence). CDR3 region: CASSPAPEGAHGYTF. Written as DNA, the CDR3 is TGTGCCAGTAGTCCGGCTCCGGAAGGAGCCCATGGCTACACCTTC.

The gene calls are TRBV5-8 and TRBJ2-1; TRBD1 agrees at 7 bases. The CDR3 length is 15 residues. V lost 4 bases to trimming and J lost 0 bases; unmatched junction nucleotides: 4. Germline values: CDR1 SGHTS, CDR2 YDEGEE. In nucleotides, the CDR3 is TGTGCCAGCAGCAGAGGGACAGACTCCTACAATGAGCAGTTCTTC. Its protein is CASSRGTDSYNEQFF.

The CDR3 DNA is TGTGCCAGCAGCCTCCGGACAGGGGGGAACACCGGGGAGCTGTTTTTT. Its translation: CASSLRTGGNTGELFF. The gene calls are TRBV6-2 or TRBV6-3 and TRBJ2-2; 10 bases match TRBD1. The V gene end was trimmed by 6 bases and the J gene end by 1 base; junction bases not matched to a gene: 5. The CDR3 has 16 residues. Per germline, CDR1 MNHEY and CDR2 SVGEGT.

This clone occurred a few times. This rearrangement joins TRBV6-1 to TRBJ1-4; D call uncertain. CDR1 MNHNS and CDR2 SASEGT come from the germline V gene. There are 14 residues in the CDR3. Between the trimmed V and J ends, which lost 0 bases and 10 bases, there was a span of 12 bases. The CDR3 loop is CASSEAGTLGKLFF. CDR3 nucleotides: TGTGCCAGCAGTGAAGCGGGCACTCTTGGAAAACTGTTTTTT.

The chain has TRBV11-3 and TRBJ2-5, with D tentatively TRBD1 (6 bases). The CDR3 covers 13 residues. Germline V gene sequence: CDR1 SGHNT, CDR2 YENEEA. Deletions cut 5 bases from V and 3 bases from J, with 10 bases between. CDR3 in amino acids: CASSTRTEETQYF. The CDR3 DNA is TGTGCCAGCAGCACCCGGACAGAAGAGACCCAGTACTTC.

This chain joins TRBV11-3 and TRBJ2-1; D may be TRBD2 (5 bases). Germline V CDR1 and CDR2: SGHNT, YENEEA. The V gene lost 5 bases and the J gene lost 8 bases, with 25 bases spanning the gap. CDR3 size: 17 residues. This CDR3 is CASSKTRAGGNLDEQFF. CDR3 nucleotide sequence: TGTGCCAGCAGCAAAACCCGGGCAGGAGGAAACTTAGATGAGCAGTTCTTC. The full variable domain, completed using reference TRBV11-3 and TRBJ2-1, is EAGVVQSPRYKIIEKKQPVAFWCNPISGHNTLYWYLQNLGQGPELLIRYENEEAVDDSQLPKDRFSAERLKGVDSTLKIQPAELGDSAVYLCASSKTRAGGNLDEQFFGPGTRLTVL.

This chain uses TRBV30 with TRBJ2-3; 8 bases match TRBD2. Germline loops: CDR1 GTSNPN, CDR2 SVGIG (reference sequence). The CDR3 consists of 13 residues. With V trimmed by 0 bases and J by 5 bases, 1 base remained unmatched. As DNA, the CDR3 is TGTGCCTGGAGTGTAGCGGGGGTAGATACGCAGTATTTT. Amino acid sequence: CAWSVAGVDTQYF.

This chain joins TRBV3-1 (or the pseudogene TRBV3-2) and TRBJ2-2; TRBD2 aligns across 9 bases. CDR1 LGHDT and CDR2 YNNKEL come from the germline V gene (reference sequence). V trimming: 4 bases; J trimming: 0 bases; junction bases outside the gene matches: 12. This CDR3 has 19 amino acids. In DNA form, the CDR3 reads TGTGCCAGCAGCCGACCTCGAGGCGGGGGGGCCGCGAACACCGGGGAGCTGTTTTTT. Translated: CASSRPRGGGAANTGELFF.

The chain recombines TRBV27 with TRBJ2-2; TRBD2 aligns across 11 bases. Per germline, CDR1 MNHEY and CDR2 SMNVEV (reference sequence). V lost 2 bases, J lost 0 bases, and 5 bases stayed unmatched. There are 18 residues in the CDR3. CDR3: CASSLLAGGRTNTGELFF. The CDR3 DNA follows: TGTGCCAGCAGTTTACTAGCGGGGGGACGAACGAACACCGGGGAGCTGTTTTTT.

J is TRBJ1-1 and V is TRBV7-2; D is perhaps TRBD1 (6 bases). The CDR3 spans 14 residues. V lost 3 bases to trimming and J lost 5 bases, with 13 bases between them. CDR1 and CDR2 from the germline V gene are SGHTA and FQGNSA. The CDR3 spells CASSFPGAGTEAFF. DNA for the CDR3: TGTGCCAGCAGCTTTCCAGGGGCTGGAACTGAAGCTTTCTTT.

This chain joins TRBV4-1 and TRBJ1-1; D remains ambiguous. This CDR3 is 14 amino acids long. V lost 0 bases, J lost 3 bases, and 8 bases lay in between. Looked up from germline, CDR1 is MGHRA and CDR2 is YSYEKL. CDR3 bases: TGCGCCAGCAGCCAAGATCACTTCTACACTGAAGCTTTCTTT. It codes for CASSQDHFYTEAFF.

V gene TRBV29-1 combines with J gene TRBJ2-5; D is uncertain. Germline V lookup: CDR1 SQVTM, CDR2 ANQGSEA. Trimming took 3 bases from V and 2 from J, leaving 10 bases between them. This CDR3 spans 13 amino acids. DNA for the CDR3: TGCAGCGTTGAGAGGAGAAGACAAGAGACCCAGTACTTC. Protein sequence: CSVERRRQETQYF.

The rearrangement joins TRBV27 to TRBJ1-1; D not certain. The CDR3 consists of 14 residues. CDR1 MNHEY and CDR2 SMNVEV come from the germline V gene (reference sequence). V lost 3 bases and J 8 bases, leaving 16 bases between the germline ends. CDR3 region: CASSFSAPGLEAFF. The CDR3 nucleotides read TGTGCCAGCAGTTTCTCGGCGCCGGGTTTGGAAGCTTTCTTT.

The chain combines TRBV18 with TRBJ1-5, with D unresolved. The CDR3 runs to 14 residues. Trimming pared 3 bases from V and 0 bases from J, leaving 6 bases between. Germline CDR1 and CDR2: KGHSH and LQKENI. DNA of the CDR3: TGTGCCAGCTCACCTGGCCTTAGCAATCAGCCCCAGCATTTT. Amino acids: CASSPGLSNQPQHF.

The V call is TRBV7-6, the J call TRBJ2-5; D ambiguous. The germline V and J ends were trimmed by 5 bases and 2 bases, with 9 bases remaining between them. Germline lookup yields CDR1 SGHVS and CDR2 FNYEAQ. The CDR3 covers 13 residues. The CDR3 region has the DNA TGTGCCAGCAGCCAAGAGGCGCAAGAGACCCAGTACTTC. Translating it yields CASSQEAQETQYF.

The chain is built from TRBV11-1 and TRBJ2-1; 7 nucleotides agree with TRBD1. The CDR3 length is 14 residues. Per germline, CDR1 SGHAT and CDR2 FQDESV (reference sequence). The V gene end was trimmed by 8 bases and the J gene end by 2 bases; junction bases not matched to a gene: 6. This CDR3 is CASYPDRPYNEQFF. CDR3 sequence (DNA): TGTGCCAGCTATCCGGACAGGCCCTACAATGAGCAGTTCTTC.

V and J are TRBV27 and TRBJ2-7; the D gene is possibly TRBD1 (6 bases). The germline V and J ends were trimmed by 10 bases and 2 bases, with 12 bases remaining between them. Germline V gives CDR1 MNHEY, CDR2 SMNVEV (reference sequence). This CDR3 contains 12 residues. The DNA for the CDR3 is TGTGCCACCAGGCGGACAGCCTACGAGCAGTACTTC. Translation gives CATRRTAYEQYF.

V gene TRBV5-4 combines with J gene TRBJ2-3; a weak D match, TRBD2 (6 bases). Trimming cost V 4 bases and J 0 bases, with 21 bases left between them. From germline, CDR1 is SGHNT and CDR2 YYREEE (reference sequence). CDR3 length: 18 residues. The CDR3 sequence: CASSPALRGGDSTDTQYF. The CDR3 DNA reads as TGTGCCAGCAGCCCGGCCTTGCGGGGCGGGGACAGCACAGATACGCAGTATTTT.

The chain uses TRBV2 and TRBJ2-7; possibly TRBD1 for D (6 bases). The CDR3 is 14 amino acids. V gave up 10 bases and J gave up 0 bases, with 16 bases separating them. The germline V gene has CDR1 SNHLY and CDR2 FYNNEI. CDR3 region: CATQTDRSSYEQYF. For the CDR3, the DNA is TGTGCCACGCAAACGGACAGAAGCTCCTACGAGCAGTACTTC.

This clone was counted once. This chain uses TRBV5-4 with TRBJ1-2; 7 bases match TRBD1. The junction had 8 bases not matched to a gene; V was cut back by 5 bases and J by 4 bases. This CDR3 contains 14 residues. Per the germline V gene, CDR1 is SGHNT and CDR2 is YYREEE (reference sequence). This chain's CDR3 is CASRNGDSAYGYTF. The CDR3 bases are TGTGCCAGCAGAAACGGGGACAGCGCCTATGGCTACACCTTC.

The CDR3 DNA sequence: TGTGCCAGCTCACTGGATCAGGTGAGTCAGCCCCAGCATTTT. Protein: CASSLDQVSQPQHF. The genes are TRBV18 and TRBJ1-5; D call uncertain. The V gene lost 4 bases and the J gene lost 6 bases, with 13 bases spanning the gap. Germline V gives CDR1 KGHSH, CDR2 LQKENI. The CDR3 consists of 14 residues.

This clone was seen more than once but under ten times. The chain combines TRBV7-2 with TRBJ2-7, with unresolved D. Trimming took 2 bases from V and 5 from J, leaving 7 bases between them. In germline, CDR1 is SGHTA, CDR2 FQGNSA. This CDR3 is 12 amino acids long. The CDR3: CASSLSRNEQYF. The CDR3 coding sequence is TGTGCCAGCAGCTTATCGCGGAACGAGCAGTACTTC.